Shown below are 11 T cell receptor beta chains from a single sample sequenced in a study of T-cell reconstitution after alpha-beta-depleted transplantation in children. Unique molecular identifiers were incorporated when the TCRbeta library was constructed. TCRdb re-called the PCR reads through MiXCR, storing one row per CDR3 protein. The sample lists more than 300,000 distinct CDR3 sequences; roughly 16% were seen once. Sequencing was performed on PBMCs, mostly from graft donor cells, taken 360 days after TCRalphabeta/CD19-depleted stem cell transplant. The receptors derive from a male patient between 2 and 10 years old who had a stem cell transplant for acute lymphoblastic leukemia, so the T cells may come from the graft donor.

This clonotype was counted between two and nine times. J is TRBJ1-3 and V is TRBV7-2; D ambiguous. Germline V CDR1 and CDR2: SGHTA, FQGNSA. CDR3 size: 16 residues. The V end was cut by 4 bases, the J end by 8 bases, with 21 bases between. DNA of the CDR3: TGTGCCAGCAGCTCTCGCGCCGCGCTGGCCGGGTACACCATATATTTT. It translates to CASSSRAALAGYTIYF.

The chain joins TRBV25-1 to TRBJ2-5, with 8 bases identical to TRBD2. Germline CDR1 reads MGHDK; CDR2 reads SYGVNS. The CDR3 extends over 15 amino acids. Trimming took 1 base from V and 3 from J; bases not matched to a gene: 4. The CDR3 is CASSEWVTSEETQYF. CDR3 DNA: TGTGCCAGCAGTGAATGGGTGACTAGCGAAGAGACCCAGTACTTC.

V is TRBV12-3 or TRBV12-4 and J is TRBJ2-6; weak D call: TRBD2 (8 bases). The CDR3 is 23 residues long. V dropped 0 bases and J dropped 2 bases, with 29 bases sitting between them. The DNA of the CDR3 is TGTGCCAGCAGTTTAGCGCTAACAGGGGAAGCGGGAGAGCGACTGACTGGGGCCAACGTCCTGACTTTC. Protein sequence: CASSLALTGEAGERLTGANVLTF.

This chain joins TRBV13 and TRBJ2-1, with 7 positions matching TRBD2. CDR1 is PRHDT, CDR2 FYEKMQ, per germline (reference sequence). This CDR3 comprises 16 residues. Trimming cost V 5 bases and J 10 bases; bases outside gene matches: 17. The CDR3 DNA reads as TGTGCCAGCAGCCCCCCTTCCGGGACTAACTCGCGGGAGCAGTTCTTC. Encoded protein: CASSPPSGTNSREQFF.

The rearrangement links TRBV5-4 to TRBJ2-5, with TRBD2 matching 8 bases. This CDR3 has 15 residues. Germline CDR1 is SGHNT and CDR2 is YYREEE (reference sequence). J gave up 4 bases and V 0 bases, and 5 bases lay outside the gene matches. The CDR3 DNA sequence: TGTGCCAGCAGCTTGGATGGGACTAGAGGAGAGACCCAGTACTTC. This gives the protein CASSLDGTRGETQYF.

This clonotype was picked up many times. The chain recombines TRBV20-1 with TRBJ1-1, with D tentatively TRBD1 (5 bases). Trimming shortened V by 6 bases and J by 2 bases, and 13 bases separated the two germline ends. Germline CDR1 reads DFQATT; CDR2 reads SNEGSKA (reference sequence). The CDR3 sequence is 13 residues long. The CDR3 loop reads CSAKVGANTEAFF. For the CDR3, the DNA is TGCAGTGCAAAAGTCGGGGCTAACACTGAAGCTTTCTTT.

The genes are TRBV4-1 and TRBJ1-1; D not resolved. The CDR3 consists of 12 residues. V was shortened by 1 base and J by 11 bases, with 11 bases between the two germline ends. CDR1 and CDR2 (germline): MGHRA, YSYEKL. This CDR3 is CASSQGLREAFF. CDR3 bases: TGCGCCAGCAGCCAAGGTCTCAGAGAGGCTTTCTTT.

The V gene is TRBV29-1, the J gene TRBJ2-5, with D unresolved. This CDR3 spans 11 amino acids. Trimming cost V 8 bases and J 1 base, with 8 bases left between them. Germline CDR1 reads SQVTM; CDR2 reads ANQGSEA. The CDR3: CSFLPQETQYF. CDR3 bases: TGCAGCTTCCTTCCCCAAGAGACCCAGTACTTC.

The chain uses TRBV20-1 and TRBJ2-7, with 9 bases lining up with TRBD2. In germline, CDR1 is DFQATT, CDR2 SNEGSKA (reference sequence). V was clipped by 3 bases and J by 5 bases; unmatched bases: 11. The CDR3 is made up of 15 amino acids. In DNA form, the CDR3 reads TGCAGTGCTAGTGCAGTGGGGCGGGAGGGCCACGAGCAGTACTTC. Protein: CSASAVGREGHEQYF.

This clonotype has more than one count but fewer than ten. The J gene is TRBJ1-2, the V gene TRBV12-3 or TRBV12-4; no clear D gene. V lost 3 bases to trimming and J lost 6 bases, with 23 bases between them. There are 17 residues in the CDR3. CDR3 sequence (DNA): TGTGCCAGCAGTTTCGAGATTAGGCGGTCCGCGGCGCATGGCTACACCTTC. Its translation: CASSFEIRRSAAHGYTF.

This clonotype was observed a few times. Here the CDR3 reads CASSFGQTTGELFF. The CDR3 DNA reads TGTGCCAGCAGTTTCGGACAGACAACCGGGGAGCTGTTTTTT. V usage is TRBV12-3 or TRBV12-4 and J usage is TRBJ2-2; D is perhaps TRBD1 (6 bases). The CDR3 loop spans 14 amino acids. The V and J ends lost 3 bases and 5 bases respectively, with 10 bases between them.